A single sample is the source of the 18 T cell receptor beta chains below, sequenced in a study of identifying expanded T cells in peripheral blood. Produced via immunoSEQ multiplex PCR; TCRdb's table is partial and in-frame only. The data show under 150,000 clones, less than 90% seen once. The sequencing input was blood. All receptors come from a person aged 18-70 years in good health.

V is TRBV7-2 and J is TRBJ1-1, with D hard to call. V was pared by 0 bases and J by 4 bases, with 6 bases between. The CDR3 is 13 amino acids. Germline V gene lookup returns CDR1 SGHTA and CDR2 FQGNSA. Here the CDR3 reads CASSLAYPTEAFF. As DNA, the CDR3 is TGTGCCAGCAGCTTAGCCTACCCCACTGAAGCTTTCTTT.

The CDR3 DNA reads as TGTGCCAGCAGTGCCTCCAGGACACCTCTCACTGAAGCTTTCTTT. Translation: CASSASRTPLTEAFF. This sequence joins TRBV6-1 and TRBJ1-1; D might be TRBD1 (5 bases). Looked up from germline, CDR1 is MNHNS and CDR2 is SASEGT. V lost 4 bases and J 4 bases, leaving 16 bases between the germline ends. This CDR3 comprises 15 residues.

The CDR3 sequence is CASGTASYEQYF. The CDR3 DNA sequence: TGTGCCTCCGGGACAGCATCCTACGAGCAGTACTTC. J is TRBJ2-7 and V is TRBV27; 7 bases are shared with TRBD1. The ends lost 11 bases at V and 1 base at J; junction bases unmatched: 5. Germline lookup yields CDR1 MNHEY and CDR2 SMNVEV (reference sequence). The CDR3 runs to 12 residues.

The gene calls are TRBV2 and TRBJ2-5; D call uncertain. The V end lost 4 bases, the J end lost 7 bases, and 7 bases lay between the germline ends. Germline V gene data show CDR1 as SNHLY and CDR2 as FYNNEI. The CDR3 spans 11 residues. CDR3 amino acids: CASSVGATQYF. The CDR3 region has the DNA TGTGCCAGCAGTGTAGGAGCGACCCAGTACTTC.

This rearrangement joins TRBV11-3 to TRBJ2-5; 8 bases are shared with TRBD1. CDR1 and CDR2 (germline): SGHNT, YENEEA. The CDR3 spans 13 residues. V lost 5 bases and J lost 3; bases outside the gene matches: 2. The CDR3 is CASSPTGEETQYF. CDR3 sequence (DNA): TGTGCCAGCAGCCCGACAGGGGAAGAGACCCAGTACTTC. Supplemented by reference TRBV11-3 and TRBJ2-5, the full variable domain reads EAGVVQSPRYKIIEKKQPVAFWCNPISGHNTLYWYLQNLGQGPELLIRYENEEAVDDSQLPKDRFSAERLKGVDSTLKIQPAELGDSAVYLCASSPTGEETQYFGPGTRLLVL.

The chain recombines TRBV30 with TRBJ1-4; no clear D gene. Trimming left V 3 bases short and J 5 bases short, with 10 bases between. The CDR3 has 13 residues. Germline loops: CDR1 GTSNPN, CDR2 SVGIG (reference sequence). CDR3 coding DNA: TGTGCCTGGAGGAGCAGCTTAAATGAAAAACTGTTTTTT. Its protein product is CAWRSSLNEKLFF.

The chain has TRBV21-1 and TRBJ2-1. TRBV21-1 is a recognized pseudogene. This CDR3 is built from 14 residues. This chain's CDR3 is CADRSGGALNEQFF. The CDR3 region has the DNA TGTGCCGATAGATCCGGGGGCGCCCTCAATGAGCAGTTCTTC.

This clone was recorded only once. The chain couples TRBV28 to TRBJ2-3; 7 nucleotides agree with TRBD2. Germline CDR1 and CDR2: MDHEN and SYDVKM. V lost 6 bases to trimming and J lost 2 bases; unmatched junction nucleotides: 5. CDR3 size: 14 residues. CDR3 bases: TGTGCCAGCAGCCAGAGCGGGACCACAGATACGCAGTATTTT. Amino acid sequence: CASSQSGTTDTQYF.

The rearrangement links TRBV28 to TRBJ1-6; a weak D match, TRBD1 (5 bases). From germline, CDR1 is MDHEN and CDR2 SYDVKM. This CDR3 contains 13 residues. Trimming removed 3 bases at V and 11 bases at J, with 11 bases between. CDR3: CASSFEGSTPLHF. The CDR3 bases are TGTGCCAGCAGTTTCGAGGGGAGTACACCCCTCCACTTT.

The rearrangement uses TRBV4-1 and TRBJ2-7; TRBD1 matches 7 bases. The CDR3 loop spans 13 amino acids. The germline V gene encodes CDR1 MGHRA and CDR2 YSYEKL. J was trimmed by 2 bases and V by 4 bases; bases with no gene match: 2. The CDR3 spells CASSRQGTYEQYF. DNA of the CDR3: TGCGCCAGCAGCCGACAGGGAACCTACGAGCAGTACTTC.

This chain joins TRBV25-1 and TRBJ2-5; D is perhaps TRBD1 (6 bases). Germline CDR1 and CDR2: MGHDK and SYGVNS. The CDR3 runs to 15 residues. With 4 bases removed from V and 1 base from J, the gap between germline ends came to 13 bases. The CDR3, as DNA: TGTGCCAGCAGTGGTAGGGACAAACGCCAAGAGACCCAGTACTTC. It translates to CASSGRDKRQETQYF. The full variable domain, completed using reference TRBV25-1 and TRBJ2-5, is EADIYQTPRYLVIGTGKKITLECSQTMGHDKMYWYQQDPGMELHLIHYSYGVNSTEKGDLSSESTVSRIRTEHFPLTLESARPSHTSQYLCASSGRDKRQETQYFGPGTRLLVL.

CDR3: CASSYVGDEKLFF. The CDR3 nucleotides are TGTGCCAGCAGTTACGTAGGTGATGAAAAACTGTTTTTT. The chain recombines TRBV6-6 with TRBJ1-4; D ambiguous. The V gene lost 2 bases and the J gene lost 6 bases, with 7 bases spanning the gap. CDR1 is MNHNY and CDR2 is SVGAGI in the germline V gene (reference sequence). The CDR3 extends over 13 amino acids.

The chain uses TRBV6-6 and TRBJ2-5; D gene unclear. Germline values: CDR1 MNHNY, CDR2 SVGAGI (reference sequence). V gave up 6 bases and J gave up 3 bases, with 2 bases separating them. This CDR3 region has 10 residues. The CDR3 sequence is CASREETQYF. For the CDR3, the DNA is TGTGCCAGCAGAGAAGAGACCCAGTACTTC.

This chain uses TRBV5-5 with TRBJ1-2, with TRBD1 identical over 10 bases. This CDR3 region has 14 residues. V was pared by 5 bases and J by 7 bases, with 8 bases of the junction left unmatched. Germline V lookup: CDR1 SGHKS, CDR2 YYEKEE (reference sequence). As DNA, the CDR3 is TGTGCCAGCAGTCCGGGACAGGGGTTTCGTGGCTACACCTTC. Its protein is CASSPGQGFRGYTF.

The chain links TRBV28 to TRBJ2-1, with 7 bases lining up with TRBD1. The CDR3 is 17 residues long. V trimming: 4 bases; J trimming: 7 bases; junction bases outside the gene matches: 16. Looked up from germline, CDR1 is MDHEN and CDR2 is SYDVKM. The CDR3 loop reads CASSYALGRGYLNEQFF. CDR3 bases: TGTGCCAGCAGTTACGCCCTGGGCAGGGGGTATTTGAATGAGCAGTTCTTC.

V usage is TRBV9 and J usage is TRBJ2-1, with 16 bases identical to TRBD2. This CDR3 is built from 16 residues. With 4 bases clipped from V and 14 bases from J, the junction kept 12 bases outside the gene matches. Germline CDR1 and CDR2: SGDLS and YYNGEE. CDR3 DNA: TGTGCCAGCAGCTCCGACCTGGGACTAGCGGGGGGGAAGGAGTTCTTC. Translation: CASSSDLGLAGGKEFF.

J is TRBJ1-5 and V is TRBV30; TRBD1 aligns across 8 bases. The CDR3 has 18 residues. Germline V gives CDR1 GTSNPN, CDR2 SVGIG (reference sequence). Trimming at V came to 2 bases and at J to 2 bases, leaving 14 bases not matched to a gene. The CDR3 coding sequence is TGTGCCTGGAGTACGAACCCGGCCCCGGGACAGGGCAATCAGCCCCAGCATTTT. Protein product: CAWSTNPAPGQGNQPQHF.

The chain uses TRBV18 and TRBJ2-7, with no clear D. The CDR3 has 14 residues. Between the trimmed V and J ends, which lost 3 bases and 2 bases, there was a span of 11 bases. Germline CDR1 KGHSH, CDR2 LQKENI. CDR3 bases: TGTGCCAGCTCACCTCCGACTCGAACCTACGAGCAGTACTTC. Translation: CASSPPTRTYEQYF.